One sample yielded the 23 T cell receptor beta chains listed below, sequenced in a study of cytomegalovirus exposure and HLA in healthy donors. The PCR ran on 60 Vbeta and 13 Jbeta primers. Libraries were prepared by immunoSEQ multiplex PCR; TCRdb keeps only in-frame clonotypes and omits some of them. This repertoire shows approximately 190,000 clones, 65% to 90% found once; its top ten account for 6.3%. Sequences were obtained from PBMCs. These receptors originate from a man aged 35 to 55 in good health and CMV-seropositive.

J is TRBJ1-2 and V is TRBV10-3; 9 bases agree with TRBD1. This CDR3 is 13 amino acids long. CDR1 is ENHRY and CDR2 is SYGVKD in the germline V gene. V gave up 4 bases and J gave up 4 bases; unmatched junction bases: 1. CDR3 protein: CAISGGQGYGYTF. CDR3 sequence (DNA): TGTGCCATCAGTGGGGGACAGGGCTATGGCTACACCTTC.

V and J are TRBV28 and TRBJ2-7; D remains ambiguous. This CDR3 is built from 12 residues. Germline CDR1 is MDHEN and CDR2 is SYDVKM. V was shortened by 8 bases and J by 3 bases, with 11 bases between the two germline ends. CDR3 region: CASATRSYEQYF. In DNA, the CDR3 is TGTGCCAGCGCCACGAGGAGCTACGAGCAGTACTTC.

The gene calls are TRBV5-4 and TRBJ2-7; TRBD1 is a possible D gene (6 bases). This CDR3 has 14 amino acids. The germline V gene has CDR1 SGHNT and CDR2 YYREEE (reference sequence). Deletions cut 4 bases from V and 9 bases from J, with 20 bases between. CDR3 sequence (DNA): TGTGCCAGCAGCAAGACAGGCCCTTCTTCCGGGCAGTACTTC. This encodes CASSKTGPSSGQYF.

The CDR3, as DNA: TGTGCCAGTAGCACGCGAACAGGGATGAATAATTCACCCCTCCACTTT. Protein sequence: CASSTRTGMNNSPLHF. The V call is TRBV19, the J call TRBJ1-6, with TRBD1 as a possible D gene (6 bases). Germline V gene data show CDR1 as LNHDA and CDR2 as SQIVND (reference sequence). V lost 6 bases to trimming and J lost 5 bases, with 17 bases between them. This CDR3 spans 16 amino acids.

The CDR3 protein is CASSNEMPGQGLYEQYF. CDR3 bases: TGTGCCAGCAGCAACGAGATGCCGGGACAGGGGCTCTACGAGCAGTACTTC. This chain links TRBV21-1 with TRBJ2-7; TRBD1, as called in the table, went unchecked against the DNA. TRBV21-1 is noted as a pseudogene. The CDR3 loop spans 17 amino acids.

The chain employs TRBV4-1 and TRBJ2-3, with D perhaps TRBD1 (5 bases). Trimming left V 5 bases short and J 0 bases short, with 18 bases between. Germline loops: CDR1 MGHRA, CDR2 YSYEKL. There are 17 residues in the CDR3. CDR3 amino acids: CASSGTKQETSTDTQYF. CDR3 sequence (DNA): TGCGCCAGCAGCGGAACCAAACAGGAAACTAGCACAGATACGCAGTATTTT.

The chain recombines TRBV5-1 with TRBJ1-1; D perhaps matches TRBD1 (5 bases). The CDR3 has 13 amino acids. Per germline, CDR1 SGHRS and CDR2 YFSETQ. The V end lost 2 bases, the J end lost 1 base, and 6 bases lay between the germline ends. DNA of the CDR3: TGCGCCAGCAGCTTAGGGGCGAACACTGAAGCTTTCTTT. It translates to CASSLGANTEAFF. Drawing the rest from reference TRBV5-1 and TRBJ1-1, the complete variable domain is KAGVTQTPRYLIKTRGQQVTLSCSPISGHRSVSWYQQTPGQGLQFLFEYFSETQRNKGNFPGRFSGRQFSNSRSEMNVSTLELGDSALYLCASSLGANTEAFFGQGTRLTVV.

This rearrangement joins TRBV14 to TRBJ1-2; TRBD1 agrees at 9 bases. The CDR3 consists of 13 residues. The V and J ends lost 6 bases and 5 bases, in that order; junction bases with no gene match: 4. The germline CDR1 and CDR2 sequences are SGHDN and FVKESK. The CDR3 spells CASRKTGGYGYTF. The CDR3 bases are TGTGCCAGCAGAAAGACAGGGGGATATGGCTACACCTTC.

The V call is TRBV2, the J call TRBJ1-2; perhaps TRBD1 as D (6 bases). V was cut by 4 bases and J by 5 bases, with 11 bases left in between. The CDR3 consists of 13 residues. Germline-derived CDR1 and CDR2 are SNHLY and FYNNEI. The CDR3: CASSAGVVYGYTF. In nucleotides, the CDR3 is TGTGCCAGCAGTGCAGGGGTGGTATATGGCTACACCTTC.

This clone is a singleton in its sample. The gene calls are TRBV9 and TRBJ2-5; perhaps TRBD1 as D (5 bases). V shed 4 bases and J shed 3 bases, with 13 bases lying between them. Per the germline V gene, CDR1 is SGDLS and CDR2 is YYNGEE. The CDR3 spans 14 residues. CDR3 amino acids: CASSPPGQEETQYF. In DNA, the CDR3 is TGTGCCAGCAGCCCTCCAGGGCAGGAAGAGACCCAGTACTTC.

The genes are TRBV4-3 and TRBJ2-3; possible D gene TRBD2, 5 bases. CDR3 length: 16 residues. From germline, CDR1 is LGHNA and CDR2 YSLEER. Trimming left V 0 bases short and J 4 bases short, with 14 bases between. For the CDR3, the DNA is TGCGCCAGCAGCCAAGAGGGCCGGGGTTCGGCAGATACGCAGTATTTT. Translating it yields CASSQEGRGSADTQYF.

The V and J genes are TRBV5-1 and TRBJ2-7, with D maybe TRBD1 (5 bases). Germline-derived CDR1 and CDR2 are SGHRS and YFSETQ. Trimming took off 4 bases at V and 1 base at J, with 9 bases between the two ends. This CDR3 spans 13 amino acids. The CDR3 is CASSRTRSYEQYF. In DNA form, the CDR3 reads TGCGCCAGCAGCCGGACACGATCCTACGAGCAGTACTTC.

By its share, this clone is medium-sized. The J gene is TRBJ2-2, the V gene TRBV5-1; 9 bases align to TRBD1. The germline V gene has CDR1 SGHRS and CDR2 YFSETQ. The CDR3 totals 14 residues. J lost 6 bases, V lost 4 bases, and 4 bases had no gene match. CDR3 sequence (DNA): TGCGCCAGCAGCGAACAGGGGGCGTCCGGGGAGCTGTTTTTT. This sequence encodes CASSEQGASGELFF.

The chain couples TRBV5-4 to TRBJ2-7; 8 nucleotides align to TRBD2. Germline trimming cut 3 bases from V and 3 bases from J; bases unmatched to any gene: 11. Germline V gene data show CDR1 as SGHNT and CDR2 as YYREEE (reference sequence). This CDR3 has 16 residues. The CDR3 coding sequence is TGTGCCAGCAGCTCAGATGGCAGCGGGGGACTCTACGAGCAGTACTTC. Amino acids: CASSSDGSGGLYEQYF.

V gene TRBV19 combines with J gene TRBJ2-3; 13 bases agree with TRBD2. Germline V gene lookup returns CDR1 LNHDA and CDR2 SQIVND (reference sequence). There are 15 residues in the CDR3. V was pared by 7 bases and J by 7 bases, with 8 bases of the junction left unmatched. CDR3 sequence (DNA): TGTGCCAGTACCCAGGGACTAGCGGGGTCATATACGCAGTATTTT. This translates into CASTQGLAGSYTQYF.

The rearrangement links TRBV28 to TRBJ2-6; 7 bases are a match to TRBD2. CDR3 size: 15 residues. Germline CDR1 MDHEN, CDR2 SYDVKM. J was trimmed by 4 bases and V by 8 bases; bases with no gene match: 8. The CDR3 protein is CASSFRGVGANVLTF. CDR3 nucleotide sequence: TGTGCCAGCTCCTTCCGGGGGGTGGGGGCCAACGTCCTGACTTTC.

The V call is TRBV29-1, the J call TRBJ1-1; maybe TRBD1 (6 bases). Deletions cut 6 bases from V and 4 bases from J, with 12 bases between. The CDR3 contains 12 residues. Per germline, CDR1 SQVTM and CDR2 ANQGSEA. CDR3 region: CSVDTGFTEAFF. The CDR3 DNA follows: TGCAGCGTAGATACAGGGTTCACTGAAGCTTTCTTT.

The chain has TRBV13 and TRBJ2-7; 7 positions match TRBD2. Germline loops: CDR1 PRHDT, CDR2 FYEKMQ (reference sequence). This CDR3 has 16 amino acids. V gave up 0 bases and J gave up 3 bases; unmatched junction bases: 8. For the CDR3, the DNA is TGTGCCAGCAGCTTAGGGGCCAGAGGGAGGGGCTACGAGCAGTACTTC. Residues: CASSLGARGRGYEQYF.

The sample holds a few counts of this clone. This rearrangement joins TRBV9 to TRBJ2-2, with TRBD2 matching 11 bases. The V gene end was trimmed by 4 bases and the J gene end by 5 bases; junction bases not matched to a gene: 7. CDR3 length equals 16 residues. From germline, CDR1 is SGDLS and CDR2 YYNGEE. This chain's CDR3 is CASSFYSGGGTGELFF. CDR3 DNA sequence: TGTGCCAGCAGCTTTTATAGCGGGGGGGGTACCGGGGAGCTGTTTTTT. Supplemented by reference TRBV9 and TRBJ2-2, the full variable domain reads DSGVTQTPKHLITATGQRVTLRCSPRSGDLSVYWYQQSLDQGLQFLIQYYNGEERAKGNILERFSAQQFPDLHSELNLSSLELGDSALYFCASSFYSGGGTGELFFGEGSRLTVL.

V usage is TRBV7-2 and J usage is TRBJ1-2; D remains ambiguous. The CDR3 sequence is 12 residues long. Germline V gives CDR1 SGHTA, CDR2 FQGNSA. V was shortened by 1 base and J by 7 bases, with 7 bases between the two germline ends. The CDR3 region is CASSLGAGGYTF. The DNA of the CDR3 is TGTGCCAGCAGCTTAGGCGCGGGTGGCTACACCTTC.

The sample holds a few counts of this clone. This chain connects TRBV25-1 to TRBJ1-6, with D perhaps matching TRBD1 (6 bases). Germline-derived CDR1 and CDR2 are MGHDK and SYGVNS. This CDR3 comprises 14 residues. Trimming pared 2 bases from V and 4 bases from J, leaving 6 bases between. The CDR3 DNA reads TGTGCCAGCAGTGAAACAGGGTATAATTCACCCCTCCACTTT. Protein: CASSETGYNSPLHF.

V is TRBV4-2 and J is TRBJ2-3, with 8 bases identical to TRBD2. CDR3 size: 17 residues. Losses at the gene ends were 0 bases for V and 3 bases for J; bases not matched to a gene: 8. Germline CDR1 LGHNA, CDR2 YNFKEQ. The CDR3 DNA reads TGTGCCAGCAGCCAAGAGTGGGCCAGCGGGGGAACAGATACGCAGTATTTT. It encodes CASSQEWASGGTDTQYF.

In DNA, the CDR3 is TGCGCCAGTCGAGGGAAGTCTAATGAAAAACTGTTTTTT. It is translated as CASRGKSNEKLFF. The chain combines TRBV5-1 with TRBJ1-4; no firm D call. The CDR3 is made up of 13 amino acids. In germline, CDR1 is SGHRS, CDR2 YFSETQ. V was cut by 8 bases and J by 3 bases, with 11 bases left in between.